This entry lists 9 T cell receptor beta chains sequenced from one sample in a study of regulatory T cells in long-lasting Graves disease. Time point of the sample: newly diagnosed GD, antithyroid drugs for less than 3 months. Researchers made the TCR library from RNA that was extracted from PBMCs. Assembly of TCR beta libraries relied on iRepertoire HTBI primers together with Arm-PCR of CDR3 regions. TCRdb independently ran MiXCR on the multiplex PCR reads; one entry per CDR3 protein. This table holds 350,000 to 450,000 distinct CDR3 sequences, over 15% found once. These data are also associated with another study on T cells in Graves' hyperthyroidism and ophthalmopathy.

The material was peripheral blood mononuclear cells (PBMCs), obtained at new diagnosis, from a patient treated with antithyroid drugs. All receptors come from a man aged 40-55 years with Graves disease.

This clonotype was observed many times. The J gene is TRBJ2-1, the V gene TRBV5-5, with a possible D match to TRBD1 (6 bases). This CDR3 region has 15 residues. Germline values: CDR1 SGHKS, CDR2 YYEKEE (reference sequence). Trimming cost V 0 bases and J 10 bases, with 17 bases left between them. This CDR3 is CASSLGGPGRIEQFF. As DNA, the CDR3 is TGTGCCAGCAGCTTGGGGGGGCCGGGTCGAATCGAGCAGTTCTTC.

The chain's CDR3 is CSATGTGGLDEQFF. DNA for the CDR3: TGCAGTGCTACCGGGACAGGGGGCCTTGATGAGCAGTTCTTC. The rearrangement links TRBV20-1 to TRBJ2-1; 12 nucleotides line up with TRBD1. The V segment lost 4 bases and the J segment 8 bases; nucleotides outside the gene matches: 6. Germline CDR1 and CDR2: DFQATT and SNEGSKA (reference sequence). This CDR3 is 14 amino acids long.

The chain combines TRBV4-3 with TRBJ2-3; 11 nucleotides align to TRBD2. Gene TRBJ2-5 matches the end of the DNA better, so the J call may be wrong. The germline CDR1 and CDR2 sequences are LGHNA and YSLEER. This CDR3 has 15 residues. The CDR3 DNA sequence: TGCGCCAGCAGCCGGACTAGCGGGTCAGGCGAGACCCAGTACTTC. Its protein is CASSRTSGSGETQYF.

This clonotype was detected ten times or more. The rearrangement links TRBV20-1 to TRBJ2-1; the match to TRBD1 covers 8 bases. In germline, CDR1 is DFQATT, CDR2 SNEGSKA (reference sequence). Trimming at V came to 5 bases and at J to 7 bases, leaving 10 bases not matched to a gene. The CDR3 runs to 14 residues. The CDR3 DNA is TGCAGTGCTCACCCAGGGGGCGATTTTAATGAGCAGTTCTTC. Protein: CSAHPGGDFNEQFF.

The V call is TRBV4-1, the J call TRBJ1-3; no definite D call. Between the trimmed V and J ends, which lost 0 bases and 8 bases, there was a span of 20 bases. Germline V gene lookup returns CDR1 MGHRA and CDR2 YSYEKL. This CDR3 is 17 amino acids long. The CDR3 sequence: CASSQERLGGTRDTIYF. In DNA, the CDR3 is TGCGCCAGCAGCCAAGAAAGATTAGGTGGCACGAGAGACACCATATATTTT.

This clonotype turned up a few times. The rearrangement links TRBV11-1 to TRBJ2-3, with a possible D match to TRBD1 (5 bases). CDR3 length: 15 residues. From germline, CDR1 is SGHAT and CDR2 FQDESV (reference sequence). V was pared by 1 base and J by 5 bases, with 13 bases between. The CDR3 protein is CASSLGSGLIDTQYF. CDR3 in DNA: TGTGCCAGCAGCTTAGGTTCAGGGTTGATAGATACGCAGTATTTT. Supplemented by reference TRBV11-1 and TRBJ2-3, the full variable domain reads EAEVAQSPRYKITEKSQAVAFWCDPISGHATLYWYRQILGQGPELLVQFQDESVVDDSQLPKDRFSAERLKGVDSTLKIQPAELGDSAMYLCASSLGSGLIDTQYFGPGTRLTVL.

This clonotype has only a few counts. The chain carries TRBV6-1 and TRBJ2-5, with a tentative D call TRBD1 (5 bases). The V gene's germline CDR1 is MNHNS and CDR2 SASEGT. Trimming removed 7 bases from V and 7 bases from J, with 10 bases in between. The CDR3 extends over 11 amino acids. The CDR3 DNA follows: TGTGCCAGCACGGAGCAGGGGACCCAGTACTTC. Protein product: CASTEQGTQYF.

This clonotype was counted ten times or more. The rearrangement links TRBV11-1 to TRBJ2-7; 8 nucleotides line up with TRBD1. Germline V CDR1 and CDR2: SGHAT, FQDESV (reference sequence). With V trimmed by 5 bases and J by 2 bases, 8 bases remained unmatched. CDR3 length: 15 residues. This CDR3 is CASSNPRTGTYEQYF. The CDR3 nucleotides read TGTGCCAGCAGCAATCCGAGGACAGGGACCTACGAGCAGTACTTC.

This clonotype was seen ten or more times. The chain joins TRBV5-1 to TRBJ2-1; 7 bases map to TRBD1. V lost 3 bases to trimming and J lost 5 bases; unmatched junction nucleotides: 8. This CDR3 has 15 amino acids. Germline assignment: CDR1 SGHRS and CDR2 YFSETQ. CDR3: CASSSPETGNNEQFF. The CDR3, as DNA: TGCGCCAGCAGCTCCCCCGAGACAGGGAACAATGAGCAGTTCTTC.